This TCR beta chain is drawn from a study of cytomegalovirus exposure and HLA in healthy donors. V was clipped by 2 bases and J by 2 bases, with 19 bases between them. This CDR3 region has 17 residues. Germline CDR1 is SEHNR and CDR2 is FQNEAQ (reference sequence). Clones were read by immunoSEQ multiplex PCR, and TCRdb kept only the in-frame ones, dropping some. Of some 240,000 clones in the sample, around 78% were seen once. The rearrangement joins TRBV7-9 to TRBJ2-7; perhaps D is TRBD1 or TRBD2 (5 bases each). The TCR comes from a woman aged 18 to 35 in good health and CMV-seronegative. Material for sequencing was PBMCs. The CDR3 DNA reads TGTGCCAGCAGCTTACCCTCCGGGGCACCCGATACCTACGAGCAGTACTTC. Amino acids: CASSLPSGAPDTYEQYF.